This T cell receptor beta chain was profiled in a study of beta chain features in type 1 diabetes (dated by TCRdb to 2017 to 2018). For context, the study as a whole: No differences in mean age, gender distribution, total cell number or subset yield were found between patients and healthy donors. A total of approximately 100 million sorted cells were examined across all samples, and the number of cells per subset was strongly correlated with RNA yield. In the study, TCRB repertoires of sorted circulating CD4+ T cell subsets from recently diagnosed type 1 diabetes patients were compared with those of matched healthy donors. Regulatory and stem cell-like memory subsets were isolated from only 8 patients and roughly 8 healthy donors, whereas naive and central memory subsets came from all 28 donors. Findings and caveats that apply to the study as a whole: Naive, central memory and regulatory TCRB repertoires appeared to be more similar among patients than among healthy donors. PCR might favor shorter templates, but patient and control samples were amplified and corrected together, so any skew would affect both groups equally. Sequencing cDNA rather than genomic DNA could over-represent highly expressing activated cells, although activation and CD3 levels did not differ between groups. A moderate but significant shortening of TCRB CDR3 length was observed in type 1 diabetes patients in all four CD4+ subsets. Because the HLA sub-analyses included only small numbers of individuals, any influence of HLA type on TCRB rearrangement was left unresolved. Patients with type 1 diabetes made fewer insertions and deleted more nucleotides at VDJ recombination sites, implying thymic rearrangement abnormalities.

Reading from cysteine to phenylalanine, the CDR3 counts 12 amino acids. This entry keeps only the CDR3 DNA: 36 bases, framed from base 1. V loses 8 bases, J loses 2 bases, and the germline ends lie 10 bases apart. The CDR1 and CDR2 encoded by the germline V gene are MNHEY and SVGAGI. From each donor, a single peripheral blood sample of about 110 mL on average was drawn into heparinised tubes. A BD FACSAria II and a panel including CD45RO, CCR7, CD25, CD127, CD95 and CD27 were used to sort naive, central memory, regulatory and stem cell-like memory CD4+ T cells. Every sorted population had a purity above 95%. PBMCs were isolated immediately by Lymphoprep density gradient centrifugation and stained directly without culture. To minimize batch effects, samples were stained and sorted in pairs, one healthy donor with one patient per experiment. All of the isolated RNA was reverse transcribed with the High Capacity cDNA Reverse Transcription Kit, so expressed TCRB transcripts were sequenced. Deep immunoSEQ sequencing was performed on naive, central memory and regulatory T cell samples, with an average of about 4 million total reads per sample. After sorted cells were lysed in RLT buffer, RNA was extracted with DNase-treated RNeasy Micro or Mini kits, with the choice depending on cell number. To prevent cross-contamination, each cell subset was processed individually, whereas patient and healthy donor samples were processed jointly. Using the immunoSEQ multiplex PCR, TCRB sequences were amplified from cDNA into 87-bp fragments spanning the CDR3 region. The amplicons were sequenced using the Illumina HiSeq platform. In the original analysis: Synthetic template baselines were used to correct PCR bias computationally, reads within Hamming distance 2 were collapsed, and singletons that could not be merged were discarded. Reads were aligned against IMGT so that V, D and J genes, CDR3 length and insertions or deletions at six rearrangement sites could be assigned. Within each subset, clonotype counts were normalized to the number of sorted cells before true diversity and Gini coefficients were calculated with the tcR R package. The overlap coefficient, calculated on TCRB nucleotide sequences, was used to measure repertoire sharing. TCRdb re-hosts the immuneACCESS table, in-frame sequences only. Its copies lack some clones; in the studies checked, an unresolved V gene accounts for under half of them, and the cause for the rest is not known. For V, J and clone size, that table is used; D and trimming come from the DNA. The sample yields 200,000 to 250,000 clones; approximately 11% were counted once. The ten largest clones capture roughly 1.3% of the sample.

This clone has more than one count but fewer than ten. Its binding antigen is unknown. No much larger clone exists at a distance of one base, and base qualities are not known. Sequencing was performed on central memory CD4+ T cells from blood. This clonotype was sampled from a man younger than 35 in good health. The chain is assembled from TRBV6-5 and TRBJ2-7; the D gene identity is not certain. The CDR3 protein sequence reads: CASGYATYEQYF. Read as DNA, the sequence is TGTGCCAGCGGGTACGCTACCTACGAGCAGTACTTC.